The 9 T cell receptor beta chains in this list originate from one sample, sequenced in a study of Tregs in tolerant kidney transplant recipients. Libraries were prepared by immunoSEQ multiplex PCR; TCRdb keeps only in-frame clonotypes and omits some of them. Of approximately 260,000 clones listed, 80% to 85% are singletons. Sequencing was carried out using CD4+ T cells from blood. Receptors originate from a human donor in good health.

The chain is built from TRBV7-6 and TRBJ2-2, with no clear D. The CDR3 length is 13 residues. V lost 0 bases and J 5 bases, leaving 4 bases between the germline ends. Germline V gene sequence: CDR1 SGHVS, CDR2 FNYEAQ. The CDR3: CASSLAPTGELFF. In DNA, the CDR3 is TGTGCCAGCAGCTTAGCACCGACCGGGGAGCTGTTTTTT.

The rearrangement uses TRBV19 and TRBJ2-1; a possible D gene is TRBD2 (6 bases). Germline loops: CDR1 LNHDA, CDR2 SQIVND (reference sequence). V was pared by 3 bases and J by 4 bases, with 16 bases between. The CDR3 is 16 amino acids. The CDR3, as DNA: TGTGCCAGTAGTATTCGGGAGAGCGGCCGTTACAATGAGCAGTTCTTC. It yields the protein CASSIRESGRYNEQFF.

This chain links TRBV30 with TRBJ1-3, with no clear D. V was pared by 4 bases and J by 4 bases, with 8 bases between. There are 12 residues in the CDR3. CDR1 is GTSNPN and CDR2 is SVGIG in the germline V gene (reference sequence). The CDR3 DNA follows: TGTGCCTGGATCTCGGCCGGAAACACCATATATTTT. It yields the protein CAWISAGNTIYF.

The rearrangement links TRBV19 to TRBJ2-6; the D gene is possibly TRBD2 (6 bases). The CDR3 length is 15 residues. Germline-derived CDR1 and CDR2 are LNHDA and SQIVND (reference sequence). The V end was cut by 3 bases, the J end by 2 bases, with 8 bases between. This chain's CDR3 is CASSMGGAGANVLTF. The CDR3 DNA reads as TGTGCCAGTAGTATGGGGGGAGCTGGGGCCAACGTCCTGACTTTC.

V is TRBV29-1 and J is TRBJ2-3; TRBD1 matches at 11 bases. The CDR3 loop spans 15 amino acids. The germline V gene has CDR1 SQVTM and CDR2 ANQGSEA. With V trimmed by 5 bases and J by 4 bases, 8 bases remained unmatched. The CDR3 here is CSVTKDRGPPDTQYF. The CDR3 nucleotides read TGCAGCGTTACAAAGGACAGGGGGCCTCCAGATACGCAGTATTTT.

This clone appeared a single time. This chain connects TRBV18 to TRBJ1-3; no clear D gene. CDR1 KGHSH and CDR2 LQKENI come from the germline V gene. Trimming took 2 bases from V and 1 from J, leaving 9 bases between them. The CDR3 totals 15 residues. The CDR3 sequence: CASSPRAESGNTIYF. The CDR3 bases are TGTGCCAGCTCACCAAGGGCAGAATCTGGAAACACCATATATTTT.

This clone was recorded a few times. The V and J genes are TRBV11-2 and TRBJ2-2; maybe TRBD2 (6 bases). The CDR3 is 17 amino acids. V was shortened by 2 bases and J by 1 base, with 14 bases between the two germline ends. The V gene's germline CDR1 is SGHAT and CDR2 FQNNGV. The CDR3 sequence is CASSLKGTGVNTGELFF. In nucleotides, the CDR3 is TGTGCCAGCAGCTTAAAGGGGACGGGGGTGAACACCGGGGAGCTGTTTTTT. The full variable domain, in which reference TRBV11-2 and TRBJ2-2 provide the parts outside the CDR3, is EAGVAQSPRYKIIEKRQSVAFWCNPISGHATLYWYQQILGQGPKLLIQFQNNGVVDDSQLPKDRFSAERLKGVDSTLKIQPAKLEDSAVYLCASSLKGTGVNTGELFFGEGSRLTVL.

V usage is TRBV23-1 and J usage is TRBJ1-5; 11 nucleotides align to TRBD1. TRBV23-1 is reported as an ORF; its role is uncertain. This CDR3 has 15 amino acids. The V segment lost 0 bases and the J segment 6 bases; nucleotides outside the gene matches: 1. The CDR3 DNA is TGCGCCAGCAGTCAATCGGGACAGGGGGTTCAGCCCCAGCATTTT. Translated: CASSQSGQGVQPQHF.

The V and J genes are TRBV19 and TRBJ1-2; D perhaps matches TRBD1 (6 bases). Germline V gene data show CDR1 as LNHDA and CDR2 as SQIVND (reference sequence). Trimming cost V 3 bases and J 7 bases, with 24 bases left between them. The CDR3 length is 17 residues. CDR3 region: CASSIAGLGQGLTGYTF. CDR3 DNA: TGTGCCAGTAGTATCGCGGGTCTGGGGCAGGGGCTTACTGGCTACACCTTC.